This is a list of T cell receptor beta chains from one sample in a study of radiation and T cells in renal cell carcinoma. Assay used: immunoSEQ multiplex PCR; TCRdb lists only in-frame clones, some missing. Among fewer than 10,000 clones listed, approximately 64% were seen once. Sequencing used tumor tissue, obtained from a patient whose treatment was nephrectomy without radiotherapy. The receptor source for this set is a woman aged 65 to 85 with renal cell carcinoma. Both conserved end residues are part of each CDR3. A D gene is named only where the DNA matches it firmly. Rows give clone size only sometimes, using once, few, many, or a class for an expanded clone.

clone size	CDR3 length	D gene	V gene	J gene	CDR3 protein	CDR3 DNA
-	15	-	TRBV25-1	TRBJ2-3	CASSEPGPKADTQYF	TGTGCCAGCAGTGAGCCTGGGCCCAAGGCTGATACGCAGTATTTT
-	17	-	TRBV21-1	TRBJ1-3	CASSKDRAKSSGNTIYF	TGTGCCAGCAGCAAGGACAGGGCAAAGAGCTCTGGAAACACCATATATTTT
-	16	-	TRBV9	TRBJ2-2	CASSVGVVYNTGELFF	TGTGCCAGCAGCGTAGGGGTGGTTTATAACACCGGGGAGCTGTTTTTT
-	14	TRBD1	TRBV25-1	TRBJ2-4	CASRSTGGKNIQYF	TGTGCCAGCAGATCCACAGGGGGCAAGAACATTCAGTACTTC
medium-sized	12	-	TRBV15	TRBJ2-5	CATSRQKETQYF	TGTGCCACCTCTCGACAGAAAGAGACCCAGTACTTC
-	14	-	TRBV7-2	TRBJ1-5	CASSFTNSNQPQHF	TGTGCCAGCAGCTTCACGAATAGCAATCAGCCCCAGCATTTT
-	13	-	TRBV2	TRBJ1-5	CASSAASNQPQHF	TGTGCCAGCAGTGCTGCCAGTAATCAGCCCCAGCATTTT
-	15	TRBD1	TRBV4-2	TRBJ1-2	CASSPRADRGYGYTF	TGTGCCAGCAGCCCCAGGGCGGACAGGGGGTATGGCTACACCTTC
-	14	-	TRBV4-3	TRBJ2-2	CASSQEGPPGELFF	TGCGCCAGCAGCCAAGAAGGACCCCCCGGGGAGCTGTTTTTT
once	15	-	TRBV6-1	TRBJ2-1	CASSKGSAGDNEQFF	TGTGCCAGCAGTAAGGGTTCGGCAGGGGACAATGAGCAGTTCTTC
once	16	TRBD1	TRBV18	TRBJ2-7	CASSRNLDRDGYEQYF	TGTGCCAGCTCGCGTAATCTGGACAGGGATGGATACGAGCAGTACTTC
-	15	-	TRBV9	TRBJ1-5	CASSVEGGRDQPQHF	TGTGCCAGCAGCGTAGAGGGGGGGAGGGATCAGCCCCAGCATTTT
-	14	TRBD1	TRBV6-6	TRBJ1-1	CASSYSPGTVEAFF	TGTGCCAGCAGTTACTCCCCCGGGACAGTTGAAGCTTTCTTT
-	17	-	TRBV7-2	TRBJ1-2	CASSLMPSGQLGGGYTF	TGTGCCAGCAGCTTAATGCCTTCGGGGCAGTTGGGTGGTGGCTACACCTTC
few	14	TRBD1	TRBV28	TRBJ1-1	CASRPGQGFTEAFF	TGTGCCAGCAGGCCGGGACAGGGCTTCACTGAAGCTTTCTTT
few	14	-	TRBV18	TRBJ2-2	CASSPIGDAGELFF	TGTGCCAGCTCACCCATAGGGGATGCCGGGGAGCTGTTTTTT
-	15	TRBD2	TRBV6-1	TRBJ2-2	CASRLTSGGTGELFF	TGTGCCAGCAGGCTAACTAGCGGGGGCACCGGGGAGCTGTTTTTT
few	15	TRBD1	TRBV5-1	TRBJ2-1	CASSRMVTGGDEQFF	TGCGCCAGCAGCCGTATGGTGACAGGGGGCGATGAGCAGTTCTTC
-	17	-	TRBV7-3	TRBJ2-6	CASSLGALPSGANVLTF	TGTGCCAGCAGCTTAGGGGCACTACCCTCTGGGGCCAACGTCCTGACTTTC
-	13	TRBD1	TRBV11-2	TRBJ2-5	CASSFDRAETQYF	TGTGCCAGCAGCTTCGACAGGGCCGAGACCCAGTACTTC
once	13	-	TRBV19	TRBJ2-5	CASSTPGGETQYF	TGTGCCAGTAGTACTCCCGGCGGGGAGACCCAGTACTTC
-	13	-	TRBV18	TRBJ2-5	CASSREQQETQYF	TGTGCCAGCTCACGGGAGCAACAAGAGACCCAGTACTTC
-	15	TRBD2	TRBV19	TRBJ2-3	CASSRGGTFTDTQYF	TGTGCCAGTAGTCGCGGGGGGACGTTTACAGATACGCAGTATTTT
-	14	TRBD1	TRBV11-2	TRBJ2-1	CASSPGTAYNEQFF	TGTGCCAGCAGCCCCGGGACAGCCTACAATGAGCAGTTCTTC
once	14	-	TRBV11-2	TRBJ2-2	CASSLDINTGELFF	TGTGCCAGCAGCCTAGACATTAACACCGGGGAGCTGTTTTTT
few	11	-	TRBV20-1	TRBJ1-1	CSARVNTEAFF	TGCAGTGCTAGAGTTAATACTGAAGCTTTCTTT
-	14	-	TRBV5-6	TRBJ2-7	CASSLVGGAAEQYF	TGTGCCAGCAGCTTGGTGGGGGGCGCGGCCGAGCAGTACTTC
-	14	-	TRBV7-6	TRBJ2-2	CASSLQDLTGELFF	TGTGCCAGCAGCTTACAGGATCTCACCGGGGAGCTGTTTTTT
-	16	TRBD1	TRBV6-5	TRBJ1-2	CASSYSGDRGPLGYTF	TGTGCCAGCAGTTACTCGGGGGACAGGGGCCCGCTTGGCTACACCTTC